The clone carrying this T cell receptor (beta chain) was counted ten times or more. No antigen is known for it. Trimming pared 5 bases from V and 1 base from J, leaving 9 bases between. CDR1 is MNHEY, CDR2 SMNVEV, per germline (reference sequence). The CDR3 spans 14 residues. 5'RACE generated cDNA with 10-nucleotide random UMIs. TCRdb re-called the 5' RACE reads with MiXCR, one entry per CDR3 protein. The sample consists of tens of thousands of distinct CDR3 sequences, roughly 15% of them appearing once. This sample is drawn from a study of neurological immune-mediated disorders. General study results and limits: Patients with HTLV-1-associated myelopathy had the highest level of TCR clonal expansion, whereas patients with multiple sclerosis had the lowest level, falling beneath the level found in healthy controls.

Time point of the sample: longitudinal time-point 1 (baseline). This chain joins TRBV27 and TRBJ1-5, with a weak D call TRBD1 (5 bases). What was sequenced was PBMCs. This clonotype was sampled from a female donor with HTLV-1-associated myelopathy (HAM/TSP). CDR3 sequence reads: CASSKGLSNQPQHF. The CDR3 nucleotides are TGTGCCAGCAGTAAGGGACTAAGCAATCAGCCCCAGCATTTT.